This TCR beta chain was documented in a study of T cell changes during pregnancy in multiple sclerosis. Sequencing used immunoSEQ multiplex PCR; TCRdb keeps in-frame clones, though not all of them. The sample lists some 97,000 clones; approximately 94% were seen once. J lost 1 base, V lost 5 bases, and 4 bases had no gene match. CDR3 length equals 14 residues. Germline lookup yields CDR1 SGHRS and CDR2 YFSETQ. The sample consisted of peripheral blood, taken before pregnancy. This sequence originates from a female donor with multiple sclerosis, enrolled in a pregnancy study. The rearrangement uses TRBV5-1 and TRBJ2-7; TRBD1 aligns across 9 bases. CDR3 sequence: CASRGGQGSYEQYF. DNA for the CDR3: TGCGCCAGCAGGGGGGGACAGGGATCCTACGAGCAGTACTTC.